This TCR beta chain comes out of a study of cytomegalovirus exposure and HLA in healthy donors. Study-wide results and caveats: Earlier results showed most TCR beta V segments being productive about 87% or about 30% of the time. Researchers catalogued 160 or so TCR beta chains as cytomegalovirus-associated.

PCR used 60 Vbeta primers and 13 Jbeta primers. Using immunoSEQ multiplex PCR, the repertoire was profiled, and TCRdb retains in-frame clones only, with some absent. The sample lists 150,000 to 200,000 clones, about 88% occurring once. Turning to this clone: The antigen is not known.

Trimming took 2 bases from V and 2 from J, leaving 7 bases between them. CDR1 SGHVS and CDR2 FQNEAQ come from the germline V gene. The CDR3 has 14 residues. Donors were nominally healthy when sampled, though unrecorded immune exposures were likely. The rearrangement links TRBV7-8 to TRBJ1-3; D is possibly TRBD1 (5 bases). The specimen was PBMCs. This clonotype originated in a woman under 30 in good health and CMV-seronegative. The CDR3 bases are TGTGCCAGCAGCTTACAGGGCCCTGGAAACACCATATATTTT. Amino acids: CASSLQGPGNTIYF.